These T cell receptor beta chains were read from a single sample in a study of control samples from healthy donors and cancer patients. Clones were sequenced by immunoSEQ multiplex PCR, and TCRdb holds only the in-frame ones, with some missing. The sample carries 130,000 to 150,000 clones, about 91% recorded once. Sequences were obtained from blood. The receptors were gathered from a man aged 30 to 39 in good health. The CDR3 runs from the conserved cysteine through the conserved F or W. D genes are given only for firm matches. Expanded clones are given a class, and other clones once, few, many or no size at all.

V: TRBV11-2; size: NA; D: NA; J: TRBJ2-7; DNA: TGTGCCAGCAGCTTAGATGTAGGGTTGGGGGCCCGTACCTACGAGCAGTACTTC; CDR3: CASSLDVGLGARTYEQYF
V: TRBV27; size: few; D: NA; J: TRBJ1-1; DNA: TGTGCCAGCAGTTTATCACTGGGCGCGAACACTGAAGCTTTCTTT; CDR3: CASSLSLGANTEAFF
V: TRBV28; size: NA; D: TRBD2; J: TRBJ2-7; DNA: TGTGCCAGCAGTTTAACCCCGCGGGGGGACGGGGAGCAGTACTTC; CDR3: CASSLTPRGDGEQYF
V: TRBV14; size: NA; D: NA; J: TRBJ2-2; DNA: TGTGCCAGCGGGATCCAGGGGTCCGGGGAGCTGTTTTTT; CDR3: CASGIQGSGELFF
V: TRBV28; size: once; D: NA; J: TRBJ1-1; DNA: TGTGCCAGCAGTTCACCCCGGGACGCTCACCGAGGGACTGAAGCTTTCTTT; CDR3: CASSSPRDAHRGTEAFF
V: TRBV24-1; size: NA; D: NA; J: TRBJ1-2; DNA: TGTGCCACCAGTGATTCAATGCGAGGGGGGGCGGCCTATGGCTACACCTTC; CDR3: CATSDSMRGGAAYGYTF
V: TRBV5-4; size: NA; D: TRBD2; J: TRBJ2-1; DNA: TGTGCCAGCAGCTTGGATCAGGGCCGACTAGCGGGGGGGCACAATGAGCAGTTCTTC; CDR3: CASSLDQGRLAGGHNEQFF
V: TRBV7-9; size: NA; D: NA; J: TRBJ1-6; DNA: TGTGCCAGCAGCTTAGTGGATATAATATCCAATTCACCCCTCCACTTT; CDR3: CASSLVDIISNSPLHF
V: TRBV6-5; size: NA; D: NA; J: TRBJ1-3; DNA: TGTGCCAGCAGAAAACAGGGAAGCTCTGGAAACACCATATATTTT; CDR3: CASRKQGSSGNTIYF
V: TRBV18; size: NA; D: NA; J: TRBJ1-4; DNA: TGTGCCAGCTCCTACCAGGCGCAGGTCATCCCTAATGAAAAACTGTTTTTT; CDR3: CASSYQAQVIPNEKLFF
V: TRBV13; size: NA; D: NA; J: TRBJ2-3; DNA: TGTGCCAGCAGCCCCGGGGCCCGGGGAGATACGCAGTATTTT; CDR3: CASSPGARGDTQYF
V: TRBV5-1; size: NA; D: TRBD1; J: TRBJ2-3; DNA: TGCGCCAGCAGCTTGTCCGACAGGGGGACAGATACGCAGTATTTT; CDR3: CASSLSDRGTDTQYF
V: TRBV18; size: few; D: NA; J: TRBJ1-3; DNA: TGTGCCAGCTCATCGGGACACAACTCTGGAAACACCATATATTTT; CDR3: CASSSGHNSGNTIYF
V: TRBV7-3; size: NA; D: TRBD2; J: TRBJ2-7; DNA: TGTGCCAGCAGCTTAATGGGGGGACTAGCGGAGAGCTCCTACGAGCAGTACTTC; CDR3: CASSLMGGLAESSYEQYF
V: TRBV19; size: NA; D: NA; J: TRBJ2-3; DNA: TGTGCCAGTAGTAACGCGGATACGCAGTATTTT; CDR3: CASSNADTQYF
V: TRBV7-9; size: NA; D: TRBD1; J: TRBJ1-2; DNA: TGTGCCAGCAGCTTAACAGGGGATAACTATGGCTACACCTTC; CDR3: CASSLTGDNYGYTF
V: TRBV27; size: NA; D: TRBD1; J: TRBJ1-1; DNA: TGTGCCAGCAGTTTAGGGGCAGGGGGTCAAGCTTTCTTT; CDR3: CASSLGAGGQAFF
V: TRBV6-5; size: NA; D: NA; J: TRBJ2-7; DNA: TGTGCCAGCAAAGTGGGATACGAGCAGTACTTC; CDR3: CASKVGYEQYF
V: TRBV5-5; size: NA; D: NA; J: TRBJ1-3; DNA: TGTGCCAGCAGCTTTGTACCTGGGGATTATTCTGGAAACACCATATATTTT; CDR3: CASSFVPGDYSGNTIYF
V: TRBV7-7; size: NA; D: TRBD2; J: TRBJ2-1; DNA: TGTGCCAGCAGCTCGGGACTAGCCGAATACAATGAGCAGTTCTTC; CDR3: CASSSGLAEYNEQFF
V: TRBV7-9; size: NA; D: NA; J: TRBJ2-3; DNA: TGTGCCAGCAGCTTAGATATCCAAAGTGGCACAGATACGCAGTATTTT; CDR3: CASSLDIQSGTDTQYF
V: TRBV5-4; size: NA; D: NA; J: TRBJ2-1; DNA: TGTGCCAGCAGCTTGTCGGGGGCGCTTTACAATGAGCAGTTCTTC; CDR3: CASSLSGALYNEQFF
V: TRBV6-2/TRBV6-3; size: NA; D: TRBD2; J: TRBJ2-3; DNA: TGTGCCAGCAGCCCTACTAGCGGGGCGTCCACAGATACGCAGTATTTT; CDR3: CASSPTSGASTDTQYF
V: TRBV11-2; size: NA; D: NA; J: TRBJ1-1; DNA: TGTGCCAGCAGCTCAATTTTATTGGGGGCTTTTGGCACTGAAGCTTTCTTT; CDR3: CASSSILLGAFGTEAFF
V: TRBV11-2; size: NA; D: TRBD1; J: TRBJ1-1; DNA: TGTGCCAGCAGCTTAGCGTGGACAGGCCACACTGAAGCTTTCTTT; CDR3: CASSLAWTGHTEAFF
V: TRBV5-1; size: NA; D: NA; J: TRBJ1-6; DNA: TGCGCCAGCAGCTTTGTCCGGGATTCACCCCTCCACTTT; CDR3: CASSFVRDSPLHF
V: TRBV29-1; size: NA; D: TRBD2; J: TRBJ2-1; DNA: TGCAGCGTTGAAACCGGACTAGCGGGGGGGCTCTACAATGAGCAGTTCTTC; CDR3: CSVETGLAGGLYNEQFF
V: TRBV7-2; size: NA; D: NA; J: TRBJ2-5; DNA: TGTGCCAGCAGCGTCTCTGAGGGCAGGGAGACCCAGTACTTC; CDR3: CASSVSEGRETQYF
V: TRBV19; size: NA; D: NA; J: TRBJ1-1; DNA: TGTGCCAGTAGTATCCGAACGGCAGGGCCGACAAGAGAGGCTGAAGCTTTCTTT; CDR3: CASSIRTAGPTREAEAFF
V: TRBV9; size: NA; D: TRBD1; J: TRBJ1-2; DNA: TGTGCCAGCAGCGCAGGACAGGGGGCGCATGACGGCTACACCTTC; CDR3: CASSAGQGAHDGYTF
V: TRBV11-2; size: once; D: NA; J: TRBJ2-3; DNA: TGTGCCAGCAGCTTAGGGGGGGGCCGTGCAGATACGCAGTATTTT; CDR3: CASSLGGGRADTQYF
V: TRBV14; size: NA; D: NA; J: TRBJ1-1; DNA: TGTGCCAGCAGCCAAGATCAGGGACGCTCTGAAGCTTTCTTT; CDR3: CASSQDQGRSEAFF
V: TRBV6-1; size: NA; D: NA; J: TRBJ1-6; DNA: TGTGCCAGCAGTGAAGCGGTTTGGAAATGGGGTTCACCCCTCCACTTT; CDR3: CASSEAVWKWGSPLHF
V: TRBV18; size: NA; D: TRBD2; J: TRBJ2-1; DNA: TGTGCCAGCTCACGTGCGACTAGCGGGGGGGCCTCCTACAATGAGCAGTTCTTC; CDR3: CASSRATSGGASYNEQFF
V: TRBV5-1; size: NA; D: TRBD2; J: TRBJ2-7; DNA: TGCGCCAGCAGTTCCGGGACTAGCGGGGCCTACGAGCAGTACTTC; CDR3: CASSSGTSGAYEQYF
V: TRBV19; size: NA; D: NA; J: TRBJ2-7; DNA: TGTGCCAGTAGTAACCGGGACGGCTACGAGCAGTACTTC; CDR3: CASSNRDGYEQYF
V: TRBV4-2; size: few; D: TRBD1; J: TRBJ1-1; DNA: TGTGCCAGCAGCCAAGGGGACAGACTCCTTGAAGCTTTCTTT; CDR3: CASSQGDRLLEAFF
V: TRBV7-9; size: once; D: NA; J: TRBJ2-7; DNA: TGTGCCAGCAGCTTAGAATACCACGAGCAGTACTTC; CDR3: CASSLEYHEQYF
V: TRBV5-1; size: NA; D: NA; J: TRBJ2-1; DNA: TGCGCCAGCAGGTCGGGGACCACCTCCAATGAGCAGTTCTTC; CDR3: CASRSGTTSNEQFF
V: TRBV11-2; size: NA; D: NA; J: TRBJ2-3; DNA: TGTGCCAGCAGCTTAGATCCAGGGGGGTACACAGATACGCAGTATTTT; CDR3: CASSLDPGGYTDTQYF
V: TRBV6-5; size: NA; D: NA; J: TRBJ1-2; DNA: TGTGCCAGCAGTTACTCGATAGGTGGTTTCCTGGGAGGCTACACCTTC; CDR3: CASSYSIGGFLGGYTF
V: TRBV23-1; size: once; D: TRBD1; J: TRBJ1-4; DNA: TGCGCCAGCAGTCAAGACAGGGCGGCTAAGGGGTTGGGAGAAAAACTGTTTTTT; CDR3: CASSQDRAAKGLGEKLFF
V: TRBV3-1/TRBV3-2; size: NA; D: NA; J: TRBJ1-4; DNA: TGTGCCAGCACCCAGGCGAGGGGAGGTGCAACTAATGAAAAACTGTTTTTT; CDR3: CASTQARGGATNEKLFF
V: TRBV10-3; size: NA; D: NA; J: TRBJ2-4; DNA: TGTGCCATCGGCCGGGACGATAAAAACATTCAGTACTTC; CDR3: CAIGRDDKNIQYF
V: TRBV7-9; size: NA; D: NA; J: TRBJ1-1; DNA: TGTGCCAGCAGCTCCCTTACGGGCCGAGGGACCACTGAAGCTTTCTTT; CDR3: CASSSLTGRGTTEAFF
V: TRBV12-2; size: NA; D: NA; J: TRBJ1-1; DNA: TGTGCAAGTCGCTTATGTCGCGTCAGGGGGCCCAACACTGAAGCTTTCTTT; CDR3: CASRLCRVRGPNTEAFF
V: TRBV5-1; size: NA; D: NA; J: TRBJ1-4; DNA: TGCGCCAGCAGCCCGACAAGCAAGAATGAAAAACTGTTTTTT; CDR3: CASSPTSKNEKLFF
V: TRBV10-2; size: NA; D: NA; J: TRBJ1-5; DNA: TGCGCCAGCAGTGACGGCTTACCGAATCAGCCCCAGCATTTT; CDR3: CASSDGLPNQPQHF
V: TRBV6-1; size: once; D: NA; J: TRBJ2-7; DNA: TGTGCCAGCAGTGAACTCTCGGGGGCCGCGTACGAGCAGTACTTC; CDR3: CASSELSGAAYEQYF
V: TRBV27; size: NA; D: NA; J: TRBJ1-6; DNA: TGTGCCAGCAGTAACATTCAGGGTATAGGCTATAATTCACCCCTCCACTTT; CDR3: CASSNIQGIGYNSPLHF
V: TRBV19; size: NA; D: NA; J: TRBJ1-2; DNA: TGTGCCAGTAGTCCCGACCTAGCTATTGGCTACACCTTC; CDR3: CASSPDLAIGYTF
V: TRBV2; size: NA; D: NA; J: TRBJ2-7; DNA: TGTGCCAGCAGCGTTAGGTACGAGCAGTACTTC; CDR3: CASSVRYEQYF
V: TRBV14; size: NA; D: NA; J: TRBJ1-2; DNA: TGTGCCAGCAGCCAGACACAGCATGGCTACACCTTC; CDR3: CASSQTQHGYTF
V: TRBV5-6; size: NA; D: NA; J: TRBJ1-5; DNA: TGTGCCAGCAGTTTGGGGGCCCAATGGTATCAGCCCCAGCATTTT; CDR3: CASSLGAQWYQPQHF
V: TRBV12-3/TRBV12-4; size: NA; D: NA; J: TRBJ2-2; DNA: TGTGCCAGCAGTTTTGGTGGGGAGCTGTTTTTT; CDR3: CASSFGGELFF
V: TRBV7-9; size: NA; D: TRBD1; J: TRBJ1-4; DNA: TGTGCCAGCAGCCCAACAGGGGGCGCGAATGAAAAACTGTTTTTT; CDR3: CASSPTGGANEKLFF
V: TRBV29-1; size: NA; D: NA; J: TRBJ2-7; DNA: TGCAGCGTTGAAGATGCGGGCTCCTACGAGCAGTACTTC; CDR3: CSVEDAGSYEQYF
V: TRBV7-7; size: few; D: TRBD1; J: TRBJ2-7; DNA: TGTGCCAGCAGCTTCGGGACAGGGAACGAGCAGTACTTC; CDR3: CASSFGTGNEQYF
V: TRBV12-3/TRBV12-4; size: NA; D: NA; J: TRBJ2-7; DNA: TGTGCCATCGCCCCGATAGTAGGCGGGGAGCAGTACTTC; CDR3: CAIAPIVGGEQYF